This TCR beta chain was found in a study of T cells expressing NK-cell markers. CDR1 is MNHEY, CDR2 SVGAGI, per germline. This CDR3 region has 15 residues. One entry per CDR3 protein, without DNA, is what TCRdb gives after re-calling the 5' RACE reads. This sample's table reports roughly 160,000 distinct CDR3 sequences. This receptor was obtained from a man aged 18-75 years in good health. V and J are TRBV6-5 and TRBJ2-1. Sequenced: blood T cells: a sorted CD56 or NKG2C T cell subset, CD4+ or CD8+ T cells, or bulk PBMC T cells (not recorded which). The CDR3 protein is CASSYGTGVANEQFF.